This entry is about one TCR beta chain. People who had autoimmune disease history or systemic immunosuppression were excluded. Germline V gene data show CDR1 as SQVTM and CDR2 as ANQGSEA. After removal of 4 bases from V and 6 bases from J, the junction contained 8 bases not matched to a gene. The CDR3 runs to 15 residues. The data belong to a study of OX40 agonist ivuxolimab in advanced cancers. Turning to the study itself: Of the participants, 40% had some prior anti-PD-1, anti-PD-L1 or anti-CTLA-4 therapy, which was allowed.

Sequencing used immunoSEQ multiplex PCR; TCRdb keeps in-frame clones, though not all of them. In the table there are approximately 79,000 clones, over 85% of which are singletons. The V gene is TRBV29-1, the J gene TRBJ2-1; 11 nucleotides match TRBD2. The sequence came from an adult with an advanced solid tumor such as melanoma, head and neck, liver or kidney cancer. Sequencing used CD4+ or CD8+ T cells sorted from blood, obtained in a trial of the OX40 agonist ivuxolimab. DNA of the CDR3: TGCAGCGTTGGATTAGCGGGGGGGCCGGGCAATGAGCAGTTCTTC. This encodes CSVGLAGGPGNEQFF.